The 14 T cell receptor beta chains given below trace back to one sample, sequenced in a study of blood T cell repertoires in COVID-19. Using immunoSEQ multiplex PCR, the repertoire was profiled, and TCRdb retains in-frame clones only, with some absent. The table has 90,000 to 130,000 clones, about nine tenths seen once. Sequencing was done on a sample of peripheral blood. All receptors derive from a human donor in a cohort sampled during active COVID-19.

This clone occurred a few times. The chain combines TRBV9 with TRBJ1-6, with TRBD1 identical over 7 bases. Germline CDR1 is SGDLS and CDR2 is YYNGEE. V dropped 4 bases and J dropped 14; count of bases not matched to a gene: 21. The CDR3 consists of 17 residues. CDR3 loop: CASSSHSQRQGLGTLHF. DNA for the CDR3: TGTGCCAGCAGCTCCCACTCCCAAAGACAGGGCCTAGGGACCCTCCACTTT.

The rearrangement joins TRBV25-1 to TRBJ2-1, with D possibly TRBD1 on 6 matching bases. This CDR3 contains 12 residues. Deletions cut 4 bases from V and 9 bases from J, with 10 bases between. The germline V gene has CDR1 MGHDK and CDR2 SYGVNS. Written as DNA, the CDR3 is TGTGCCAGCAGTGCCACCAGGGGTGAGCAGTTCTTC. This gives the protein CASSATRGEQFF.

The J gene is TRBJ2-2, the V gene TRBV5-5, with TRBD2 as a possible D gene (6 bases). CDR3 length equals 14 residues. Germline-derived CDR1 and CDR2 are SGHKS and YYEKEE (reference sequence). V dropped 1 base and J dropped 4 bases, with 8 bases sitting between them. CDR3 nucleotide sequence: TGTGCCAGCAGCTTGCGGGGGACCACCGGGGAGCTGTTTTTT. Translation: CASSLRGTTGELFF.

This clone was found a few times. An end of the junction does not agree with germline; a read error may underlie this. The chain is built from TRBV2 and TRBJ2-7; 9 bases agree with TRBD1. CDR1 and CDR2 (germline): SNHLY, FYNNEI. The CDR3 is 12 amino acids. CDR3 DNA sequence: TGTGCCAGCAGTGGTCGAACGGGACAGGGTAACTTC. It translates to CASSGRTGQGNF. The entire variable domain, with the rest obtained from reference TRBV2 and TRBJ2-7, is as follows: EPEVTQTPSHQVTQMGQEVILRCVPISNHLYFYWYRQILGQKVEFLVSFYNNEISEKSEIFDDQFSVERPDGSNFTLKIRSTKLEDSAMYFCASSGRTGQGNFGPGTRLTVT.

The chain recombines TRBV18 with TRBJ1-2; TRBD1 aligns across 7 bases. This CDR3 contains 14 residues. V was pared by 8 bases and J by 7 bases, with 13 bases of the junction left unmatched. Germline V lookup: CDR1 KGHSH, CDR2 LQKENI. The CDR3 nucleotides are TGTGCCAGCGCGCTTACAGGGGTGGTGGCTGGCTACACCTTC. Its protein is CASALTGVVAGYTF.

This chain links TRBV7-9 with TRBJ1-2, with D tentatively TRBD1 (6 bases). There are 12 residues in the CDR3. The ends were cut back, 5 bases at V and 8 bases at J, with 12 bases in the middle. Germline lookup yields CDR1 SEHNR and CDR2 FQNEAQ (reference sequence). For the CDR3, the DNA is TGTGCCAGCAGCCGGGGGGCGGGCGGCTACACCTTC. Protein sequence: CASSRGAGGYTF.

The rearrangement joins TRBV2 to TRBJ1-5; no firm D call. Trimming took 6 bases from V and 4 from J, leaving 7 bases between them. Germline lookup yields CDR1 SNHLY and CDR2 FYNNEI. The CDR3 covers 12 residues. CDR3 bases: TGTGCCAGCAGGCCAGAAAATCAGCCCCAGCATTTT. It codes for CASRPENQPQHF.

The chain uses TRBV7-9 and TRBJ1-2; 8 bases are a match to TRBD1. The CDR3 has 13 amino acids. V lost 6 bases to trimming and J lost 4 bases; unmatched junction nucleotides: 4. Germline-derived CDR1 and CDR2 are SEHNR and FQNEAQ (reference sequence). The CDR3: CASSQGARYGYTF. The CDR3 DNA sequence: TGTGCCAGCAGTCAGGGGGCGCGCTATGGCTACACCTTC. The variable domain in full, with the rest retrieved from reference TRBV7-9 and TRBJ1-2, is DTGVSQNPRHKITKRGQNVTFRCDPISEHNRLYWYRQTLGQGPEFLTYFQNEAQLEKSRLLSDRFSAERPKGSFSTLEIQRTEQGDSAMYLCASSQGARYGYTFGSGTRLTVV.

This clone was recorded a few times. The chain is built from TRBV6-5 and TRBJ2-7; tentative D call: TRBD1 (6 bases). The CDR3 runs 14 residues. With 5 bases removed from V and 3 bases from J, the gap between germline ends came to 14 bases. The germline gives CDR1 MNHEY, CDR2 SVGAGI. The CDR3 region is CASSPQTGLYEQYF. The DNA for the CDR3 is TGTGCCAGCAGTCCCCAGACAGGTCTCTACGAGCAGTACTTC.

The chain joins TRBV19 to TRBJ2-6; TRBD2 matches 7 bases. V gave up 3 bases and J gave up 2 bases; unmatched junction bases: 1. The length of the CDR3 is 15 residues. Germline-derived CDR1 and CDR2 are LNHDA and SQIVND (reference sequence). CDR3 loop: CASSMGGTGANVLTF. The DNA for the CDR3 is TGTGCCAGTAGTATGGGAGGGACTGGGGCCAACGTCCTGACTTTC.

This clone showed up just once. This chain joins TRBV7-2 and TRBJ2-1, with 15 bases fitting TRBD2. CDR3 size: 18 residues. Per the germline V gene, CDR1 is SGHTA and CDR2 is FQGNSA. The V gene end was trimmed by 6 bases and the J gene end by 2 bases; junction bases not matched to a gene: 8. DNA of the CDR3: TGTGCCAGCAGACCCGGGACTAGCGGGAGGAAAACCTACAATGAGCAGTTCTTC. Residues: CASRPGTSGRKTYNEQFF.

This rearrangement joins TRBV7-3 to TRBJ2-2; D gene ambiguous. This CDR3 comprises 13 residues. V dropped 5 bases and J dropped 5 bases, with 9 bases sitting between them. Germline CDR1 is SGHTA and CDR2 is FQGTGA. The CDR3 sequence: CASSLSSTGELFF. Here the CDR3 DNA reads TGTGCCAGCAGCCTTAGTAGTACCGGGGAGCTGTTTTTT.

The chain is built from TRBV19 and TRBJ2-1; TRBD2 might be the D (5 bases). CDR1 and CDR2 from the germline V gene are LNHDA and SQIVND (reference sequence). With 7 bases removed from V and 0 bases from J, the gap between germline ends came to 19 bases. There are 17 residues in the CDR3. The DNA for the CDR3 is TGTGCCAGTACCCCCCCCGGGAAAGGAAGCTCCTACAATGAGCAGTTCTTC. It translates to CASTPPGKGSSYNEQFF.

This clone was recorded only once. The chain employs TRBV9 and TRBJ1-1; 10 nucleotides agree with TRBD1. The CDR3 extends over 16 amino acids. V shed 4 bases and J 0 bases; nucleotides not matched to a gene: 6. CDR1 and CDR2 (germline): SGDLS, YYNGEE. The CDR3 sequence: CASSRDRGNMNTEAFF. CDR3 nucleotide sequence: TGTGCCAGCAGCCGGGACAGGGGAAACATGAACACTGAAGCTTTCTTT.